This T cell receptor (beta chain) comes out of a study of T-cell reconstitution after alpha-beta-depleted transplantation in children. General study points: Most T-cell counts and diversity one year after the transplant came from T cells that were newly produced.

This clonotype appeared a few times. Antigen: not known. The CDR3 contains 18 residues. V shed 0 bases and J shed 1 base, with 17 bases lying between them. Germline V gives CDR1 LNHDA, CDR2 SQIVND (reference sequence). Using unique molecular identifiers, the investigators prepared the TCRbeta library. TCRdb processed the PCR reads anew with MiXCR; each CDR3 protein has one entry. The sample carries over 100,000 distinct CDR3 sequences, around 6.1% recorded once. The specimen was PBMCs, mostly from graft donor cells, collected 60 days after TCRalphabeta/CD19-depleted stem cell transplant. The sequence derives from a female patient aged 2-9 years who had a stem cell transplant for Fanconi anemia, so the T cells may come from the graft donor. The V gene is TRBV19, the J gene TRBJ2-3, with D possibly matching TRBD2 (7 bases). The CDR3 region is CASSIDRNRGAGTDTQYF. The DNA of the CDR3 is TGTGCCAGTAGTATAGACAGGAATCGGGGGGCCGGCACAGATACGCAGTATTTT.